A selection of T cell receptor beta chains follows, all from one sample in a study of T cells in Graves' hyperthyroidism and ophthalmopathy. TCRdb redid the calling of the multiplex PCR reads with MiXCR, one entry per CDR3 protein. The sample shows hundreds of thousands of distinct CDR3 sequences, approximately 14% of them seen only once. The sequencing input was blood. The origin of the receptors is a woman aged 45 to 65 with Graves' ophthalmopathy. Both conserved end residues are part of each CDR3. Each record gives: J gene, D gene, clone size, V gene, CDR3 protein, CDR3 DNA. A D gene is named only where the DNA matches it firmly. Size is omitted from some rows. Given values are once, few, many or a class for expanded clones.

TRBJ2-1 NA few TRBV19 CASSIKGQTLGEQFF TGTGCCAGTAGTATCAAGGGTCAGACCCTCGGTGAGCAGTTCTTC
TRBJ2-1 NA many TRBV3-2 CASSQAPSSYNEQFF TGTGCCAGCAGCCAAGCCCCTAGCTCCTACAATGAGCAGTTCTTC
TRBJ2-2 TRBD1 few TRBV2 CAEWRPGQGGAGELFF TGTGCCGAATGGAGACCGGGACAGGGGGGCGCCGGGGAGCTGTTTTTT
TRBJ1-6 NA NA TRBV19 CASSLSQGPSSYNSPLHF TGTGCCAGTAGTCTAAGCCAGGGACCATCCTCCTATAATTCACCCCTCCACTTT
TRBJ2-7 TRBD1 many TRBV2 CASSTGELDEQYF TGTGCCAGCAGTACAGGGGAACTCGACGAGCAGTACTTC
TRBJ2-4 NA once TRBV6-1 CASSDAFGTLAKNIQYF TGTGCCAGCAGTGATGCATTCGGAACCCTAGCCAAAAACATTCAGTACTTC
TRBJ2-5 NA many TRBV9 CASSVEPRYQETQYF TGTGCCAGCAGCGTAGAACCGCGTTACCAAGAGACCCAGTACTTC
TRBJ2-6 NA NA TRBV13 CASSFHLSGLFTGANVLTF TGTGCCAGCAGCTTCCACCTATCGGGGTTGTTCACTGGGGCCAACGTCCTGACTTTC
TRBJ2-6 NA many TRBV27 CASSSLGTSGANVLTF TGTGCCAGCAGTTCCTTAGGGACGTCTGGGGCCAACGTCCTGACTTTC
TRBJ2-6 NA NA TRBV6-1 CASTFRDSGANVLTF TGTGCCAGCACCTTTCGGGACTCTGGGGCCAACGTCCTGACTTTC
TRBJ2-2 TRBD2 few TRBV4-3 CASSQGGLADTGELFF TGCGCCAGCAGCCAAGGGGGACTAGCGGATACCGGGGAGCTGTTTTTT
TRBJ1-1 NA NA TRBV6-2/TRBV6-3 CASSTGVVAFF TGTGCCAGCTCTACGGGCGTCGTGGCTTTCTTT
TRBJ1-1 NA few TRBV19 CASSITADMNTEAFF TGTGCCAGTAGTATAACGGCCGACATGAACACTGAAGCTTTCTTT
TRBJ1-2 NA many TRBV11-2 CASSLSQARGYTF TGTGCCAGCAGCTTATCTCAGGCGCGCGGCTACACCTTC
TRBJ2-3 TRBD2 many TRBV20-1 CSANGDSGSGITDTQYF TGCAGTGCCAACGGGGATAGCGGGAGTGGTATCACAGATACGCAGTATTTT
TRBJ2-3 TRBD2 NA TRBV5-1 CASSLGSGSVPDTQYF TGCGCCAGCAGCTTGGGAAGCGGGAGCGTCCCAGATACGCAGTATTTT
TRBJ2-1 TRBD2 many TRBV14 CASSRTSGRANEQFF TGTGCCAGCAGCCGAACTAGCGGGAGGGCCAATGAGCAGTTCTTC
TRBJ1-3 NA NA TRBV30 CARVTNPGNTIYF TGTGCCCGCGTGACAAACCCTGGAAACACCATATATTTT
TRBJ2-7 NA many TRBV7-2 CASSTDRSSTYEQYF TGTGCCAGCAGTACTGACAGGAGTTCTACCTACGAGCAGTACTTC
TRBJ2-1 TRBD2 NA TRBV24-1 CATSDLGAGGAKEQFF TGTGCCACCAGTGATTTGGGGGCGGGAGGGGCAAAAGAGCAGTTCTTC
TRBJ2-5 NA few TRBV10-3 CAISESGHKGRERALETQYF TGTGCCATCAGTGAGTCTGGTCACAAGGGTCGTGAGAGGGCCCTGGAGACCCAGTACTTC
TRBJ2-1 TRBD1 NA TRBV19 CASSIGQGAYNEQFF TGTGCCAGTAGTATCGGACAGGGGGCCTACAATGAGCAGTTCTTC
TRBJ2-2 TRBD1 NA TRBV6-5 CASSYSETGVTGELFF TGTGCCAGCAGTTACTCTGAGACAGGGGTAACCGGGGAGCTGTTTTTT
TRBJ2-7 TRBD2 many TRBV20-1 CSAKRGRREYGEQYF TGCAGTGCTAAAAGAGGCAGGCGGGAGTACGGCGAGCAGTACTTC
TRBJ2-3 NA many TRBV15 CATSREWGGTDTQYF TGTGCCACCAGCAGAGAGTGGGGGGGCACAGATACGCAGTATTTT
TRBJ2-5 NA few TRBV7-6 CASSLGLGVGQETQYF TGTGCCAGCAGCTTAGGCTTGGGAGTAGGTCAAGAGACCCAGTACTTC
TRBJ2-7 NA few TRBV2 CARQGAGRSFYEQYF TGTGCCAGACAGGGCGCAGGCCGATCGTTCTACGAGCAGTACTTC
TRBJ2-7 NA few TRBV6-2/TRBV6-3 CASSYLGWTDSSYEQYF TGTGCCAGCAGTTATCTAGGTTGGACAGACAGCTCCTACGAGCAGTACTTC
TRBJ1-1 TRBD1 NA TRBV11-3 CASSPDRGGSNTEAFF TGTGCCAGCAGCCCCGACAGGGGGGGATCGAACACTGAAGCTTTCTTT
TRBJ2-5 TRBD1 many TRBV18 CASSPRGGAYQETQYF TGTGCCAGCTCACCTCGAGGGGGCGCGTACCAAGAGACCCAGTACTTC
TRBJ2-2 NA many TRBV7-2 CASSRKVANTGELFF TGTGCCAGCAGCCGGAAGGTGGCCAACACCGGGGAGCTGTTTTTT
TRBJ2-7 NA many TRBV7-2 CASSLGPSREQYF TGTGCCAGCAGCTTAGGCCCCTCTCGCGAGCAGTACTTC
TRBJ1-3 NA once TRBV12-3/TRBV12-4 CASSPRISGDTIYF TGTGCCAGCAGTCCCCGGATCTCTGGAGACACCATATATTTT
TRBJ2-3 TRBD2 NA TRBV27 CASSLAGGGTDMQYF TGTGCCAGCAGTTTAGCGGGAGGGGGCACAGATATGCAGTATTTT
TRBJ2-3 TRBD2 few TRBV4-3 CASSQGGTSGSTDTQYF TGCGCCAGCAGCCAAGGAGGGACTAGCGGAAGCACAGATACGCAGTATTTT
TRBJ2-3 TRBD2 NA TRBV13 CASSPLAGVGTDTQYF TGTGCCAGCAGCCCGCTAGCGGGAGTTGGCACAGATACGCAGTATTTT
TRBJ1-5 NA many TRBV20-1 CSARDPGSNQPQHF TGCAGTGCTAGGGATCCAGGTAGCAATCAGCCCCAGCATTTT
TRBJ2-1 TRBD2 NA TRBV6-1 CASSPLAVVPTEQFF TGTGCCAGCAGCCCTCTAGCGGTCGTCCCCACTGAGCAGTTCTTC
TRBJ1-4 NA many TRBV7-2 CASSLVGGWNEKLFF TGTGCCAGCAGCTTAGTTGGGGGGTGGAATGAAAAACTGTTTTTT
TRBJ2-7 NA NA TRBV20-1 CSGNRQDAYEQYF TGCAGTGGGAACAGACAGGATGCATACGAGCAGTACTTC